These 21 T cell receptor beta chains share one sample of origin, sequenced in a study of cytomegalovirus exposure and HLA in healthy donors. This PCR relied on a set of 60 Vbeta primers and 13 Jbeta primers. The method was immunoSEQ multiplex PCR; TCRdb's version includes in-frame clones alone and lacks a portion of them. There are more than 45,000 clones in the sample; 70% to 80% occur only once, and roughly 19% lies in the top ten. Sequencing used PBMCs. Receptors were obtained from a woman between 55 and 75 years old in good health and CMV-seropositive.

The chain combines TRBV2 with TRBJ1-5; 12 bases align to TRBD1. Germline CDR1 is SNHLY and CDR2 is FYNNEI. The CDR3 consists of 14 residues. The J segment lost 7 bases and the V segment lost 3 bases, leaving 1 base of the junction unmatched. CDR3 sequence (DNA): TGTGCCAGCAGTGAGGGACAGGGGGCGCAGCCCCAGCATTTT. This translates into CASSEGQGAQPQHF.

This chain uses TRBV7-9 with TRBJ2-7; TRBD2 might be the D (6 bases). Trimming stripped 7 bases from V and 1 base from J, with 14 bases between. Germline CDR1 and CDR2: SEHNR and FQNEAQ (reference sequence). The CDR3 sequence is 14 residues long. CDR3 protein: CASTQGGRSYEQYF. In DNA form, the CDR3 reads TGTGCCAGCACCCAGGGAGGAAGGTCCTACGAGCAGTACTTC.

V gene TRBV4-1 combines with J gene TRBJ1-2; D is undetermined. The CDR3 runs to 16 residues. Trimming cost V 1 base and J 2 bases, with 14 bases left between them. Germline-derived CDR1 and CDR2 are MGHRA and YSYEKL. The CDR3, as DNA: TGCGCCAGCAGCCAAGTCTTCGGTGGGGAGAACTATGGCTACACCTTC. Translated, it gives CASSQVFGGENYGYTF.

This clone has just a few counts. The gene calls are TRBV19 and TRBJ2-3; D is ambiguous. The CDR3 runs 12 residues. V lost 2 bases to trimming and J lost 6 bases, with 6 bases between them. The germline V gene has CDR1 LNHDA and CDR2 SQIVND (reference sequence). The CDR3 nucleotides read TGTGCCAGTAGTATATTCGGTGATACGCAGTATTTT. It translates to CASSIFGDTQYF.

J is TRBJ2-7 and V is TRBV2; a weak D match, TRBD1 (6 bases). Trimming pared 6 bases from V and 2 bases from J, leaving 11 bases between. CDR1 is SNHLY and CDR2 is FYNNEI in the germline V gene. This CDR3 is 13 amino acids long. The CDR3 here is CASRGTFAYEQYF. The CDR3 DNA is TGTGCCAGCAGGGGGACATTTGCCTACGAGCAGTACTTC. Complete variable domain (other parts from reference TRBV2 and TRBJ2-7): EPEVTQTPSHQVTQMGQEVILRCVPISNHLYFYWYRQILGQKVEFLVSFYNNEISEKSEIFDDQFSVERPDGSNFTLKIRSTKLEDSAMYFCASRGTFAYEQYFGPGTRLTVT.

This chain connects TRBV30 to TRBJ1-2; D remains unclear. Looked up from germline, CDR1 is GTSNPN and CDR2 is SVGIG (reference sequence). This CDR3 has 15 amino acids. The V and J ends lost 1 base and 4 bases respectively, with 16 bases between them. The CDR3 nucleotides read TGTGCCTGGAGTGATGGCTCAGCGGCGGGCTATGGCTACACCTTC. Amino acids: CAWSDGSAAGYGYTF.

This clone came up a few times. V gene TRBV4-3 combines with J gene TRBJ1-4; tentative D call: TRBD1 (5 bases). Trimming stripped 0 bases from V and 4 bases from J, with 12 bases between. The CDR3 is made up of 16 amino acids. Germline CDR1 and CDR2: LGHNA and YSLEER. For the CDR3, the DNA is TGCGCCAGCAGCCAAGATGGGGGAGGCTTTAATGAAAAACTGTTTTTT. Its translation is CASSQDGGGFNEKLFF.

The gene calls are TRBV5-1 and TRBJ2-1; TRBD1 is a possible D gene (5 bases). The CDR3 consists of 12 residues. Trimming shortened V by 4 bases and J by 9 bases, and 11 bases separated the two germline ends. Germline V gene sequence: CDR1 SGHRS, CDR2 YFSETQ. In DNA, the CDR3 is TGCGCCAGCAGCCTTCAGGGCTCTGAGCAGTTCTTC. As protein: CASSLQGSEQFF.

CDR3 region: CASSVFGSSAETQYF. In DNA, the CDR3 is TGTGCCAGCAGCGTATTTGGGAGTAGCGCGGAGACCCAGTACTTC. V is TRBV9 and J is TRBJ2-5; D perhaps matches TRBD2 (5 bases). V shed 1 base and J shed 5 bases, with 15 bases lying between them. This CDR3 is 15 amino acids long. The germline gives CDR1 SGDLS, CDR2 YYNGEE.

The genes are TRBV30 and TRBJ2-5; 7 bases fit TRBD1. Trimming took 2 bases from V and 5 from J; bases not matched to a gene: 2. The germline V gene encodes CDR1 GTSNPN and CDR2 SVGIG (reference sequence). This CDR3 is built from 12 residues. The DNA for the CDR3 is TGTGCCTGGAGTTCACAGGGGGAGACCCAGTACTTC. This gives the protein CAWSSQGETQYF.

The rearrangement joins TRBV28 to TRBJ1-2; tentatively, D is TRBD1 (5 bases). The CDR3 length is 14 residues. The germline CDR1 and CDR2 sequences are MDHEN and SYDVKM. V lost 3 bases and J lost 7, with 15 bases in between. The CDR3 loop reads CASSLGQGGGGYTF. CDR3 DNA sequence: TGTGCCAGCAGTTTGGGGCAGGGAGGAGGTGGCTACACCTTC.

V and J are TRBV10-3 and TRBJ2-7, with a weak D call TRBD2 (7 bases). The V gene's germline CDR1 is ENHRY and CDR2 SYGVKD. The CDR3 runs 16 residues. V shed 4 bases and J shed 2 bases, with 18 bases lying between them. Here the CDR3 DNA reads TGTGCCATCAGTGGGGGGGGCAGGGCGCCGGCCTACGAGCAGTACTTC. The encoded protein is CAISGGGRAPAYEQYF.

The V call is TRBV4-3, the J call TRBJ2-1, with 9 positions matching TRBD1. CDR1 and CDR2 (germline): LGHNA, YSLEER. J was trimmed by 4 bases and V by 0 bases; bases with no gene match: 7. CDR3 size: 17 residues. This CDR3 is CASSQDRADRGYNEQFF. The CDR3 coding sequence is TGCGCCAGCAGCCAAGATAGGGCGGACAGGGGTTACAATGAGCAGTTCTTC.

The V and J genes are TRBV4-3 and TRBJ2-2; 7 nucleotides align to TRBD2. The germline V gene has CDR1 LGHNA and CDR2 YSLEER. The CDR3 contains 17 residues. V lost 4 bases, J lost 4 bases, and 12 bases stayed unmatched. Here the CDR3 reads CASSPGWAAGSTGELFF. The CDR3 nucleotides are TGCGCCAGCAGCCCAGGGTGGGCAGCGGGATCCACCGGGGAGCTGTTTTTT.

V gene TRBV28 combines with J gene TRBJ1-5, with D possibly TRBD1 on 6 matching bases. V lost 5 bases and J lost 4, with 18 bases in between. The CDR3 sequence is 16 residues long. CDR1 and CDR2 (germline): MDHEN, SYDVKM. The CDR3 coding sequence is TGTGCCAGCAGTCCGTCCACAGGGAGTTGGAATCAGCCCCAGCATTTT. This encodes CASSPSTGSWNQPQHF.

This clone has only one observation. The J gene is TRBJ1-5, the V gene TRBV2; D unresolved. The CDR3 totals 14 residues. Per the germline V gene, CDR1 is SNHLY and CDR2 is FYNNEI. V dropped 3 bases and J dropped 4 bases, with 10 bases sitting between them. Here the CDR3 DNA reads TGTGCCAGCAGTGAGCAGACGGGAAATCAGCCCCAGCATTTT. It encodes CASSEQTGNQPQHF.

This chain uses TRBV18 with TRBJ1-2; D is perhaps TRBD1 (5 bases). The CDR3 spans 14 residues. Germline assignment: CDR1 KGHSH and CDR2 LQKENI. The V and J ends lost 2 bases and 8 bases respectively, with 15 bases between them. CDR3 in amino acids: CASSPTQGDLGYTF. DNA of the CDR3: TGTGCCAGCTCACCAACCCAGGGCGATCTGGGCTACACCTTC.

This sequence joins TRBV18 and TRBJ2-3; 7 bases match TRBD2. The V and J ends lost 2 bases and 2 bases, in that order; junction bases with no gene match: 7. Per germline, CDR1 KGHSH and CDR2 LQKENI. The CDR3 is made up of 16 amino acids. CDR3 sequence: CASSPFAGELTDTQYF. DNA of the CDR3: TGTGCCAGCTCACCATTTGCGGGGGAGCTCACAGATACGCAGTATTTT.

This rearrangement joins TRBV7-6 to TRBJ2-3, with TRBD1 identical over 7 bases. J gave up 1 base and V 4 bases, and 5 bases lay outside the gene matches. CDR3 length: 15 amino acids. Per the germline V gene, CDR1 is SGHVS and CDR2 is FNYEAQ. The chain's CDR3 is CASSSGTAGTDTQYF. CDR3 coding DNA: TGTGCCAGCAGCTCCGGGACAGCCGGCACAGATACGCAGTATTTT. Filled out from reference TRBV7-6 and TRBJ2-3, the complete variable domain reads GAGVSQSPRYKVTKRGQDVALRCDPISGHVSLYWYRQALGQGPEFLTYFNYEAQQDKSGLPNDRFSAERPEGSISTLTIQRTEQRDSAMYRCASSSGTAGTDTQYFGPGTRLTVL.

The chain is built from TRBV29-1 and TRBJ1-1; TRBD1 aligns across 9 bases. Germline CDR1 reads SQVTM; CDR2 reads ANQGSEA. The CDR3 loop spans 14 amino acids. Germline trimming cut 6 bases from V and 0 bases from J; bases unmatched to any gene: 5. CDR3 sequence reads: CSVSGQGMNTEAFF. CDR3 DNA sequence: TGCAGCGTGTCTGGACAGGGGATGAACACTGAAGCTTTCTTT.

In DNA form, the CDR3 reads TGCGCCAGCAGCCAAGACAGGGGGTATGGCTATGGCTACACCTTC. Amino acids: CASSQDRGYGYGYTF. The rearrangement links TRBV4-1 to TRBJ1-2; TRBD1 agrees at 7 bases. Germline values: CDR1 MGHRA, CDR2 YSYEKL. With 0 bases clipped from V and 4 bases from J, the junction kept 5 bases outside the gene matches. The CDR3 is 15 amino acids.